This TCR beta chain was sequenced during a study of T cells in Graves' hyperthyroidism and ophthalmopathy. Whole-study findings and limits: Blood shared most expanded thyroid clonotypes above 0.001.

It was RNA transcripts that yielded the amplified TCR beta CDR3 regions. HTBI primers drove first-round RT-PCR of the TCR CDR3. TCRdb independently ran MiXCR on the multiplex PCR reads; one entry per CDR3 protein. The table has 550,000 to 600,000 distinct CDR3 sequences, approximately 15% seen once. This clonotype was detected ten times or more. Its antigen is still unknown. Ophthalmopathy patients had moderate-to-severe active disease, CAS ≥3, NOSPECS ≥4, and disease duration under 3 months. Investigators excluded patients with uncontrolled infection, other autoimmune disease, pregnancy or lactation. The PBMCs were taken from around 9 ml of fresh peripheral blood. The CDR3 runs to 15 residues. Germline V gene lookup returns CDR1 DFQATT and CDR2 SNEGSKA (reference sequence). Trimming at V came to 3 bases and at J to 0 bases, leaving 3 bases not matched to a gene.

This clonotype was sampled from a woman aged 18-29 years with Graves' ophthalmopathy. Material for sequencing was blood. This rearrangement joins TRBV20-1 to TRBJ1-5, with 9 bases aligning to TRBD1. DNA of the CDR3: TGCAGTGCTAGGGGACAGGGTAATAGCAATCAGCCCCAGCATTTT. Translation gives CSARGQGNSNQPQHF.